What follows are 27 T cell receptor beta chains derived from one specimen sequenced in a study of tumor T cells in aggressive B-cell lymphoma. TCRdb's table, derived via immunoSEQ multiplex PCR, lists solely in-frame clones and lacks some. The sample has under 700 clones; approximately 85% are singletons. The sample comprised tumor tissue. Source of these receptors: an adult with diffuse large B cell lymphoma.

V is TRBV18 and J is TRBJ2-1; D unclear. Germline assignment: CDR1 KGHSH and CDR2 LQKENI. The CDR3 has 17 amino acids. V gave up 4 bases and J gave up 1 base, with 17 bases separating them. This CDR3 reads CASSLNELGYSYNEQFF. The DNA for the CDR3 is TGTGCCAGCTCACTAAATGAATTGGGCTATTCCTACAATGAGCAGTTCTTC.

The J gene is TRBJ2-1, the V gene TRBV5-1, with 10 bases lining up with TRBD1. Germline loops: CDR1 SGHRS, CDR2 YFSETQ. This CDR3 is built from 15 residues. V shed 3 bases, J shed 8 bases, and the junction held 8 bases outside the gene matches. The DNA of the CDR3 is TGCGCCAGCAGCTACGGACAGGGGGGGTCAGATGAGCAGTTCTTC. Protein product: CASSYGQGGSDEQFF.

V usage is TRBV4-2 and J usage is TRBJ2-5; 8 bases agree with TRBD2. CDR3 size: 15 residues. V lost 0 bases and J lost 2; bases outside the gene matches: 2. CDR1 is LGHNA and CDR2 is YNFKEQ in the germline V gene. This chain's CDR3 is CASSQDGGVQETQYF. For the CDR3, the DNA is TGTGCCAGCAGCCAAGACGGGGGGGTACAAGAGACCCAGTACTTC.

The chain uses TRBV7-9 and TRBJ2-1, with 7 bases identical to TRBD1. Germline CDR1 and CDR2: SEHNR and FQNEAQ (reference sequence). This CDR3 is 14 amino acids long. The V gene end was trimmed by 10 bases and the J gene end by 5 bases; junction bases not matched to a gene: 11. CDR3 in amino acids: CATQTGQIDNEQFF. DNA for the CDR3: TGTGCCACCCAAACGGGACAGATAGACAATGAGCAGTTCTTC.

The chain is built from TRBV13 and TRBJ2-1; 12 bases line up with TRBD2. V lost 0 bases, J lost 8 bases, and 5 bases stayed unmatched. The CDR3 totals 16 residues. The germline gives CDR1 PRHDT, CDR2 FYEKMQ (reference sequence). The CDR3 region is CASSLGTSGRWDEQFF. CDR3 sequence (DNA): TGTGCCAGCAGCTTAGGGACTAGCGGGAGATGGGATGAGCAGTTCTTC.

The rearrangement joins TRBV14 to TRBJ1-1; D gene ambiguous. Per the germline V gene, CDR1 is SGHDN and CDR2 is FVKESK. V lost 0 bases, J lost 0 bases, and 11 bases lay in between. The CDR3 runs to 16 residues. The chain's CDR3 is CASSQDLASMNTEAFF. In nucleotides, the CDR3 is TGTGCCAGCAGCCAAGATCTAGCCAGTATGAACACTGAAGCTTTCTTT.

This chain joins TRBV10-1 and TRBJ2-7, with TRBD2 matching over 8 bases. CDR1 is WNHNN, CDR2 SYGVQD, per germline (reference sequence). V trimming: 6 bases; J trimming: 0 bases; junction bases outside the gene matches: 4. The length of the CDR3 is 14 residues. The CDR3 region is CASRIAGRSYEQYF. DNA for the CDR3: TGCGCCAGCAGAATAGCGGGACGCTCCTACGAGCAGTACTTC.

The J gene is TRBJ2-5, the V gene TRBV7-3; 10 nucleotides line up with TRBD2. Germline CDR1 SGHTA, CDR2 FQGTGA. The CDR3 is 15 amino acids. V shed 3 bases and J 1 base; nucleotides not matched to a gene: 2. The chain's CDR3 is CASSFSGGVQETQYF. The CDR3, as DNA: TGTGCCAGCAGCTTCAGCGGGGGGGTCCAAGAGACCCAGTACTTC.

The chain's CDR3 is CASSTTSGGTNEQFF. The CDR3 DNA reads TGCGCCAGCAGCACGACTAGCGGGGGCACCAATGAGCAGTTCTTC. V and J are TRBV5-1 and TRBJ2-1, with 12 nucleotides matching TRBD2. The CDR3 is 15 residues long. The V gene's germline CDR1 is SGHRS and CDR2 YFSETQ. Trimming at V came to 4 bases and at J to 6 bases, leaving 5 bases not matched to a gene.

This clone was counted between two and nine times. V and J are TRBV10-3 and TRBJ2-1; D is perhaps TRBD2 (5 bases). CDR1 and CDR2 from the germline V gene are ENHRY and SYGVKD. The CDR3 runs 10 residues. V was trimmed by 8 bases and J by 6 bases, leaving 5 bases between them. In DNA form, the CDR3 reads TGTGCCATCGGGAGCAATGAGCAGTTCTTC. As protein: CAIGSNEQFF.

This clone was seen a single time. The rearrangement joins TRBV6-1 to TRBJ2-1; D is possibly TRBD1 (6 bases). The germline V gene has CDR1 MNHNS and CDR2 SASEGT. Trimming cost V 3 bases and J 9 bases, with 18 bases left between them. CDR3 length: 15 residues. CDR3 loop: CASSDQTGSGGEQFF. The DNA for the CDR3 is TGTGCCAGCAGTGACCAAACAGGGTCTGGTGGTGAGCAGTTCTTC.

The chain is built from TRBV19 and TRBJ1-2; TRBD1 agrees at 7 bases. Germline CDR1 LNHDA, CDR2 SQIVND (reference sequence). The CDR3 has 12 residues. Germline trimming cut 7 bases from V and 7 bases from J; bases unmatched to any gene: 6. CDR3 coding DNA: TGTGCCAGTAATGACAGGGTTGGTGGCTACACCTTC. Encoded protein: CASNDRVGGYTF. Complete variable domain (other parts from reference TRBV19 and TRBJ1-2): DGGITQSPKYLFRKEGQNVTLSCEQNLNHDAMYWYRQDPGQGLRLIYYSQIVNDFQKGDIAEGYSVSREKKESFPLTVTSAQKNPTAFYLCASNDRVGGYTFGSGTRLTVV.

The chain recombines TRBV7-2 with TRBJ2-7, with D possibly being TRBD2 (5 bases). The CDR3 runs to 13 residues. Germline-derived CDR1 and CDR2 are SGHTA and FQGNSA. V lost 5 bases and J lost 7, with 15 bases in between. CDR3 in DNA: TGTGCCAGCAGCCTTAGCGTTGCTGGGGAGCAGTACTTC. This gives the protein CASSLSVAGEQYF. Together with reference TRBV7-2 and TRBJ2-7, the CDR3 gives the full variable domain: GAGVSQSPSNKVTEKGKDVELRCDPISGHTALYWYRQSLGQGLEFLIYFQGNSAPDKSGLPSDRFSAERTGGSVSTLTIQRTQQEDSAVYLCASSLSVAGEQYFGPGTRLTVT.

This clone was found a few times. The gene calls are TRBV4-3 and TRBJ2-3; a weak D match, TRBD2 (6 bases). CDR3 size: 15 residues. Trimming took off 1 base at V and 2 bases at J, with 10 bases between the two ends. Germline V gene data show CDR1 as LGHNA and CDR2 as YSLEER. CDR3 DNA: TGCGCCAGCAGCCAAGCGACTAGTTACACAGATACGCAGTATTTT. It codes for CASSQATSYTDTQYF.

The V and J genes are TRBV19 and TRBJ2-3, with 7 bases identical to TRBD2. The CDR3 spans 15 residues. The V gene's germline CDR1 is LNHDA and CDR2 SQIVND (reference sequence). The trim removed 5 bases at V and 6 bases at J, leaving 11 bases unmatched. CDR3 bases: TGTGCCAGTAGTCCTCGGACCCTCGGGGGGGATACGCAGTATTTT. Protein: CASSPRTLGGDTQYF.

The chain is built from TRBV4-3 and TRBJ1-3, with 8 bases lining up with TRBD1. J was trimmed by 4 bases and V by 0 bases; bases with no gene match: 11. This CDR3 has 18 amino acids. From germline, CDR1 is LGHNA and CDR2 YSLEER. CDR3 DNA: TGCGCCAGCAGCCAAGATTTTGGACAGGGACTTTGGGGAAACACCATATATTTT. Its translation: CASSQDFGQGLWGNTIYF.

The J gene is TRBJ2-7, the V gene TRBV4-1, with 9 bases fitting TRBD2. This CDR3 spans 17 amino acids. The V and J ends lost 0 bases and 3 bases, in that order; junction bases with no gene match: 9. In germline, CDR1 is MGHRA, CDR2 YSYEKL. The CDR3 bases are TGCGCCAGCAGCCAAGATTACGCGGGGGGGTCCCTCTACGAGCAGTACTTC. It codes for CASSQDYAGGSLYEQYF.

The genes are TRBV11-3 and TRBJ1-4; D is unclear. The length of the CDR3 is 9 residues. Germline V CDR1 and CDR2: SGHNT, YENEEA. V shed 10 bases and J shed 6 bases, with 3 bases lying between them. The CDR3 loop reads CATYEKLFF. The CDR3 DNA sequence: TGTGCCACCTATGAAAAACTGTTTTTT.

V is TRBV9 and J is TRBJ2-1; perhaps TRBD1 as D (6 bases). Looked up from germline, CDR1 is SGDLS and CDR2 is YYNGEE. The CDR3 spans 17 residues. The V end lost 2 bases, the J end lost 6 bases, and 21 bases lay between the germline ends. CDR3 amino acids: CASSVHSGVFDGNEQFF. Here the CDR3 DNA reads TGTGCCAGCAGCGTGCACTCAGGGGTGTTTGACGGCAATGAGCAGTTCTTC.

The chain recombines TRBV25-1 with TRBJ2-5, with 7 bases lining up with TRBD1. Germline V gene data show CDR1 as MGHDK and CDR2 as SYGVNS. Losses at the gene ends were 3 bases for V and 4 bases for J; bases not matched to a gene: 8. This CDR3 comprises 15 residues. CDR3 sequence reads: CASSDPGGTGETQYF. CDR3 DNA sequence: TGTGCCAGCAGTGACCCAGGGGGTACAGGAGAGACCCAGTACTTC.

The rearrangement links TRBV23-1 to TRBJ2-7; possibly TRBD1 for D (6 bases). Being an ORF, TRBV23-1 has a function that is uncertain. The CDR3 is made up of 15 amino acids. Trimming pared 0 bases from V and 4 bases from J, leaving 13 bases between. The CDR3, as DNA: TGCGCCAGCAGTCAATCCTCGGACAGAAAATACGAGCAGTACTTC. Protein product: CASSQSSDRKYEQYF.

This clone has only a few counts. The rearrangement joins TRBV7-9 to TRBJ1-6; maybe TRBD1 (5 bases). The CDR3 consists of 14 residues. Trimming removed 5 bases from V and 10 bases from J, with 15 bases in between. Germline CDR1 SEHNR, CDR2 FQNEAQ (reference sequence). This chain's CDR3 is CASSDRGVGSPLHF. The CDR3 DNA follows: TGTGCCAGCAGCGACCGGGGGGTGGGATCACCCCTCCACTTT.

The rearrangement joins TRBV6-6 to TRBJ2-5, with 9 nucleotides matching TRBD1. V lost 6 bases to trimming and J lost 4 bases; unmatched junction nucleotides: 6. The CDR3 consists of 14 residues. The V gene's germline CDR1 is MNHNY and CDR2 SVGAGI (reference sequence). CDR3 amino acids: CASSLQGAGETQYF. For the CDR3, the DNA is TGTGCCAGCAGCCTACAGGGGGCGGGAGAGACCCAGTACTTC.

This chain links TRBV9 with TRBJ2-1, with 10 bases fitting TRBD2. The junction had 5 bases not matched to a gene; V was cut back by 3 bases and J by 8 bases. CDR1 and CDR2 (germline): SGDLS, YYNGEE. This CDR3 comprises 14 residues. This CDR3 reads CASSESGRVDEQFF. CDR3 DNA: TGTGCCAGCAGCGAAAGCGGGAGGGTCGATGAGCAGTTCTTC.

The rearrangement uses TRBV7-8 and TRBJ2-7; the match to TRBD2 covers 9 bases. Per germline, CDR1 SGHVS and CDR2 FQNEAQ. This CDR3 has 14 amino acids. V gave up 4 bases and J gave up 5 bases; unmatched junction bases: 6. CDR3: CASSSEAGGNEQYF. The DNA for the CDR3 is TGTGCCAGCAGCTCGGAAGCGGGAGGAAACGAGCAGTACTTC.

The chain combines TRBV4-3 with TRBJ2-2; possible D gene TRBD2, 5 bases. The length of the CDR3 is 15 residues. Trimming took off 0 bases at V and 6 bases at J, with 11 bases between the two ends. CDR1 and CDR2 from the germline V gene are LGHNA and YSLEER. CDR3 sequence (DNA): TGCGCCAGCAGCCAAGATGGGAGCTTATCCGGGGAGCTGTTTTTT. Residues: CASSQDGSLSGELFF.

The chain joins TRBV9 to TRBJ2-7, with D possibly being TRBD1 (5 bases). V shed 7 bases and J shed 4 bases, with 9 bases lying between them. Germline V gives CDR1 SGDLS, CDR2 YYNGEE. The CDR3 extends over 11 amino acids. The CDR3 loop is CASAKGYEQYF. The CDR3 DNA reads TGTGCCAGCGCCAAGGGGTACGAGCAGTACTTC.